The rows below give T cell receptor beta chains drawn from one sample of a study of OX40 agonist ivuxolimab in advanced cancers. TCRdb's copy holds only in-frame clones and misses some; the assay was immunoSEQ multiplex PCR. The sample shows about 32,000 clones, approximately 76% of them seen only once. The source was CD4+ or CD8+ T cells sorted from blood, collected in a trial of the OX40 agonist ivuxolimab. The receptors stem from an adult with an advanced solid tumor such as melanoma, head and neck, liver or kidney cancer. The CDR3 runs from the conserved cysteine through the conserved F or W. The D gene is left open where the match is weak. For some rows the clone size is stated as once, few or many, or as a class when expanded; others skip it.

V gene	D gene	clone size	J gene	CDR3 DNA	CDR3 protein
TRBV30	TRBD1	NA	TRBJ2-2	TGTGCCTGGAGTGGACAGGGGGCGGGCGGGGAGCTGTTTTTT	CAWSGQGAGGELFF
TRBV5-4	NA	NA	TRBJ1-6	TGTGCCAGCAGCTTCGGGGGGTGGAGTGATAATTCACCCCTCCACTTT	CASSFGGWSDNSPLHF
TRBV30	TRBD1	once	TRBJ2-2	TGTGCCTGGAACCGTTACACAGGGGGTCCCGGGGAGCTGTTTTTT	CAWNRYTGGPGELFF
TRBV10-3	NA	NA	TRBJ1-1	TGTGCCATAAAGGGTCCGAAAGACACTGAAGCTTTCTTT	CAIKGPKDTEAFF
TRBV27	NA	NA	TRBJ2-7	TGTGCCAGCAGTTTCATCGGACGGGCCCACGAGCAGTACTTC	CASSFIGRAHEQYF
TRBV1	NA	NA	TRBJ1-1	TGCACCAGCAGCCGAAGACAGGGGGGTGAAGCTTTCTTT	CTSSRRQGGEAFF
TRBV19	NA	NA	TRBJ2-2	TGTGCCAGTAGTATTTCCGGTATCGGGGAGCTGTTTTTT	CASSISGIGELFF
TRBV5-1	NA	NA	TRBJ1-2	TGCGCCAGCAGCGGTAGGCAGGGAGTGAGCTACACCTTC	CASSGRQGVSYTF
TRBV11-2	TRBD1	few	TRBJ1-1	TGTGCCAGCAGTCGTTTCGGGACAGGGGAGGCAGAAGCTTTCTTT	CASSRFGTGEAEAFF
TRBV6-5	NA	NA	TRBJ1-2	TGTGCCAGCAGTCCAGGGTACTATGGCTACACCTTC	CASSPGYYGYTF
TRBV27	NA	few	TRBJ2-2	TGTGCCAGCAGTTTTGAGATAAACACCGGGGAGCTGTTTTTT	CASSFEINTGELFF
TRBV19	NA	medium-sized	TRBJ1-2	TGTGCCAGTAGTCCCCAGCTGAGTAACTATGGCTACACCTTC	CASSPQLSNYGYTF
TRBV7-9	NA	NA	TRBJ1-3	TGTGCCAGCAGCTTAGCGGGGCAGGCCGGCTCGGCCATATATTTT	CASSLAGQAGSAIYF
TRBV12-5	NA	NA	TRBJ1-1	TGTGCTAGTGGTGGACGGGGAAAGAACACTGAAGCTTTCTTT	CASGGRGKNTEAFF
TRBV7-2	NA	NA	TRBJ1-3	TGTGCCAGCAGCTTAGACTTCCTCTCTGGAAACACCATATATTTT	CASSLDFLSGNTIYF
TRBV7-6	NA	few	TRBJ2-2	TGTGCCAGCAGCTTACTCGGGGGAAACACCGGGGAGCTGTTTTTT	CASSLLGGNTGELFF
TRBV18	NA	NA	TRBJ2-7	TGTGCCAGCCGGGGAGTTAGCACCTACGAGCAGTACTTC	CASRGVSTYEQYF
TRBV7-9	NA	NA	TRBJ2-4	TGTGCCAGCAGCCCAATGCTGGGTCAGGGACCAGCCAAAAACATTCAGTACTTC	CASSPMLGQGPAKNIQYF
TRBV18	NA	NA	TRBJ1-4	TGTGCCAGCTCACCATCGACAACTAATGAAAAACTGTTTTTT	CASSPSTTNEKLFF
TRBV6-1	NA	NA	TRBJ1-6	TGTGCCAGCAGTGAGAACAGCCTTAATTCACCCCTCCACTTT	CASSENSLNSPLHF
TRBV7-9	NA	NA	TRBJ1-1	TGTGCCAGCAGCTTGACTTTCGGAACTGAAGCTTTCTTT	CASSLTFGTEAFF
TRBV6-5	NA	NA	TRBJ1-6	TGTGCCAGCAGTTACTCCCCACAGCGGTCACCCCTCCACTTT	CASSYSPQRSPLHF
TRBV9	NA	medium-sized	TRBJ2-7	TGTGCCAGCAGCACCCAGAACTCCTACGAGCAGTACTTC	CASSTQNSYEQYF
TRBV11-1	NA	few	TRBJ1-4	TGTGCCAGCAGCTTAGGACGAAGAGGTGAAAAACTGTTTTTT	CASSLGRRGEKLFF
TRBV20-1	NA	few	TRBJ1-2	TGCAGTGCTGGGGAATATGGCTACACCTTC	CSAGEYGYTF
TRBV27	NA	NA	TRBJ2-1	TGTGCCAGCACCATAGGTGGGAGAATCGGCTACAATGAGCAGTTCTTC	CASTIGGRIGYNEQFF
TRBV2	TRBD1	NA	TRBJ1-2	TGTGCCATACACCCGGACAGGACACGCTACACCTTC	CAIHPDRTRYTF